This T cell receptor (beta chain) came from a study of OX40 agonist ivuxolimab in advanced cancers. Notes on the study in general: The mean number of expanded clones was higher in CD8+ T cells than in CD4+.

Only in-frame clones appear in the TCRdb table, and some are missing; sequencing was by immunoSEQ multiplex PCR. The table has approximately 92,000 clones, around 95% seen once. Of note for this clone: Its antigen is not identified.

The sequencing used CD4+ or CD8+ T cells sorted from blood, collected in a trial of the OX40 agonist ivuxolimab. This clonotype was sampled from an adult with an advanced solid tumor such as melanoma, head and neck, liver or kidney cancer.

The CDR3 DNA sequence: TGTGCCAGCAGTCCACCGGGACTAGCTGGATACAATGAGCAGTTCTTC. Translating gives CASSPPGLAGYNEQFF. The chain is built from TRBV28 and TRBJ2-1, with 9 bases matching TRBD2. Germline CDR1 reads MDHEN; CDR2 reads SYDVKM. The CDR3 spans 16 residues. V shed 5 bases and J 4 bases; nucleotides not matched to a gene: 9.